Listed here is a single T cell receptor (beta chain). Its matching antigen is unknown. In the same sample, other DNA sequences code for this CDR3. Trimming removed 3 bases from V and 3 bases from J, with 9 bases in between. This CDR3 is built from 13 residues. Germline assignment: CDR1 LNHNV and CDR2 YYDKDF (reference sequence). The sample comes from a study of cytomegalovirus exposure and HLA in healthy donors. Samples came from healthy bone marrow donors. 13 Jbeta primers and 60 Vbeta primers were used for the PCR. Sequencing used immunoSEQ multiplex PCR; TCRdb keeps in-frame clones, though not all of them. The sample has 120,000 to 150,000 clones, around 78% seen once. Study-level findings and limits: The study listed about 150 cytomegalovirus-associated TCR beta chains. A link between a missense DCLRE1C variant and TCR beta V- and J-gene trimming emerged from a later analysis. A classifier reportedly called cytomegalovirus status with high sensitivity and specificity.

The rearrangement joins TRBV15 to TRBJ2-7, with D possibly being TRBD1 (5 bases). The sequence was obtained from a woman between 40 and 55 years old in good health and CMV-seropositive. The specimen sequenced was PBMCs. The CDR3 nucleotides are TGTGCCACCAGCAGGACAGTCAGCTACGAGCAGTACTTC. Its protein product is CATSRTVSYEQYF.